The sequence of this T cell receptor beta chain was determined in a study of blood T cell repertoires in COVID-19. Study summary: The study drew acute and convalescent COVID-19 samples from the United States, Italy and Spain. PBMCs, B-cell-depleted T cells, or T cells were the source of the cDNA or gDNA that made up the material.

Germline V gives CDR1 LGHNA, CDR2 YNFKEQ. Trimming shortened V by 0 bases and J by 6 bases, and 12 bases separated the two germline ends. The CDR3 spans 15 residues. In the original workflow: Reference gene primers were amplified, and this amplification served to estimate nucleated cell counts. Profiling relied on immunoSEQ multiplex PCR, and the TCRdb table lists in-frame clones only, not all of them. That table supplies the V and J calls and clone size; D and trimming were determined from the DNA. The sample has around 100,000 clones, roughly 84% seen once. The V call is TRBV4-2, the J call TRBJ1-5; maybe TRBD1 (6 bases). The TCR sequence derives from a human donor in a cohort sampled during active COVID-19. What was sequenced was peripheral blood. The CDR3 DNA reads TGTGCCAGCAGCCAAGAGGAGGGGGGGGGTCAGCCCCAGCATTTT. Its translation: CASSQEEGGGQPQHF.